The rows below give T cell receptor beta chains drawn from one sample of a study of naive CD8 T cells in extremely preterm neonates. Measured with immunoSEQ multiplex PCR; TCRdb has only the in-frame clones, and not every one. Of around 23,000 clones in the sample, 70% to 90% were seen once. The specimen sequenced was naive CD8+ T cells from cord blood. Receptor source: a boy who was born preterm. CDR3s include the opening cysteine and the closing phenylalanine or tryptophan. D genes are given only for firm matches.

V gene	J gene	CDR3 length	D gene	CDR3 DNA	CDR3 protein
TRBV6-5	TRBJ1-5	13	TRBD1	TGTGCCAGCAGTTACGGACAGGGTCAGCCCCAGCATTTT	CASSYGQGQPQHF
TRBV23-1	TRBJ2-2	14	-	TGCGCCAGCAGTCAACCAGGGGACACCGGGGAGCTGTTTTTT	CASSQPGDTGELFF
TRBV1	TRBJ1-2	13	-	TGCACCAGCAGCCAAGACAGGGACTATGGCTACACCTTC	CTSSQDRDYGYTF
TRBV11-2	TRBJ1-1	14	-	TGTGCCAGCAGCTTACAGGGAATGAACACTGAAGCTTTCTTT	CASSLQGMNTEAFF
TRBV4-2	TRBJ2-7	14	TRBD1	TGTGCCAGCAGCCAAGGGGACAGGCCTTACGAGCAGTACTTC	CASSQGDRPYEQYF
TRBV27	TRBJ1-2	15	TRBD1	TGTGCCAGCACTCCTAGGACAGGCTTAAACTATGGCTACACCTTC	CASTPRTGLNYGYTF
TRBV4-3	TRBJ1-3	16	-	TGCGCCAGCAGCCAAGATAAAGGGGGCTCTGGAAACACCATATATTTT	CASSQDKGGSGNTIYF
TRBV7-5	TRBJ2-3	12	-	TGTGCCAGCAGCTTAACAGGAGATACGCAGTATTTT	CASSLTGDTQYF
TRBV27	TRBJ2-3	12	-	TGTGCCAGCAGATCTAGCACAGATACGCAGTATTTT	CASRSSTDTQYF
TRBV9	TRBJ1-2	12	-	TGTGCCAGCAGAGGGGTTAACTATGGCTACACCTTC	CASRGVNYGYTF
TRBV11-2	TRBJ2-1	13	TRBD2	TGTGCCAGCAGCTTAGCGGGGGGGAATGAGCAGTTCTTC	CASSLAGGNEQFF
TRBV4-1	TRBJ2-3	15	TRBD2	TGCGCCAGCAGCCGGGGGACTAGCGGGGGAGATACGCAGTATTTT	CASSRGTSGGDTQYF
TRBV27	TRBJ1-1	11	-	TGTGCCAGCAGGGACAACACTGAAGCTTTCTTT	CASRDNTEAFF
TRBV9	TRBJ1-6	16	-	TGTGCCAGCAGCGTAGGGGGAGGCTCCTATAATTCACCCCTCCACTTT	CASSVGGGSYNSPLHF
TRBV4-1	TRBJ1-5	14	-	TGCGCCAGCAGCCAAGATAGGGGCAATCAGCCCCAGCATTTT	CASSQDRGNQPQHF
TRBV5-5	TRBJ2-3	14	TRBD1	TGTGCCAGCAGCGCCGGGACAGGGGCAGATACGCAGTATTTT	CASSAGTGADTQYF
TRBV19	TRBJ1-3	14	-	TGTGCCAGTAGTATGGACAACTCTGGAAACACCATATATTTT	CASSMDNSGNTIYF
TRBV2	TRBJ2-2	14	-	TGTGCCAGCAGTGAAGGGACTAACACCGGGGAGCTGTTTTTT	CASSEGTNTGELFF
TRBV30	TRBJ2-3	13	-	TGTGCCTGGAGTGGGGGGGCCACAGATACGCAGTATTTT	CAWSGGATDTQYF
TRBV10-3	TRBJ1-2	13	-	TGTGCCATCAGTGAGTCAGGAACCTATGGCTACACCTTC	CAISESGTYGYTF
TRBV5-1	TRBJ1-1	14	TRBD1	TGCGCCAGCAGCGGGACAGGGGCGAACACTGAAGCTTTCTTT	CASSGTGANTEAFF
TRBV4-2	TRBJ2-3	17	TRBD2	TGTGCCAGCACCGGGACTAGCGGGGGGGCTAGCACAGATACGCAGTATTTT	CASTGTSGGASTDTQYF
TRBV4-1	TRBJ2-7	13	-	TGCGCCAGCAGCCAAGATGGGGGCTACGAGCAGTACTTC	CASSQDGGYEQYF